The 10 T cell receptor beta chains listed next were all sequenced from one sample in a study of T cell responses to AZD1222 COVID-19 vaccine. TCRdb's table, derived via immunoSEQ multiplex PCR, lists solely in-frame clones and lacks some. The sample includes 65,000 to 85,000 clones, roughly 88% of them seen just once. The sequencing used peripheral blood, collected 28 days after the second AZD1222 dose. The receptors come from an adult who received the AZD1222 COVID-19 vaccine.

CDR3 sequence: CASSSTGYGYTF. The DNA of the CDR3 is TGTGCCAGCAGTTCGACAGGGTATGGCTACACCTTC. The chain links TRBV12-3 or TRBV12-4 to TRBJ1-2; TRBD1 aligns across 7 bases. The CDR3 has 12 amino acids. V lost 4 bases to trimming and J lost 5 bases; unmatched junction nucleotides: 1.

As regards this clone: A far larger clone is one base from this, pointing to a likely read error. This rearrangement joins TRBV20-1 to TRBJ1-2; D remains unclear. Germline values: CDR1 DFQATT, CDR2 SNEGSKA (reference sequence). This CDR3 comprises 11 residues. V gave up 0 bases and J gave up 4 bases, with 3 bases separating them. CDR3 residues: CSAREGYGYTF. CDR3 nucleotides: TGCAGTGCTAGAGAGGGCTATGGCTACACCTTC.

In DNA, the CDR3 is TGTGCCAGTAGAACCCTGGGACAGGGGACCACTGAGCAGTTCTTC. It translates to CASRTLGQGTTEQFF. The rearrangement uses TRBV19 and TRBJ2-1, with 10 positions matching TRBD1. Germline V gives CDR1 LNHDA, CDR2 SQIVND (reference sequence). The ends lost 6 bases at V and 9 bases at J; junction bases unmatched: 11. The CDR3 sequence is 15 residues long.

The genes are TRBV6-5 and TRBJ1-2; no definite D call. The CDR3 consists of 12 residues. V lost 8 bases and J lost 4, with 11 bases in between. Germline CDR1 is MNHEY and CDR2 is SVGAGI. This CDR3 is CASSLGGYGYTF. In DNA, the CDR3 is TGTGCCAGCTCCTTGGGAGGCTATGGCTACACCTTC.

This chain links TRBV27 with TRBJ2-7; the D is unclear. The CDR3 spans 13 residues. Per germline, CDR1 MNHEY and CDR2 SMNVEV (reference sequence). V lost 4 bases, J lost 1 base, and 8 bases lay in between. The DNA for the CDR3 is TGTGCCAGCAGTTCAGGCAATTCCTACGAGCAGTACTTC. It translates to CASSSGNSYEQYF.

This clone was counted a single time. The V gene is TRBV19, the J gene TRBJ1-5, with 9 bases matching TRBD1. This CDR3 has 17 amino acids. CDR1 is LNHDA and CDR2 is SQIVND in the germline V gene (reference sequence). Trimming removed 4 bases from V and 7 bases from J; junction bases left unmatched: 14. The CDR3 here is CASSTQLGTGSSQPQHF. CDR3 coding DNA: TGTGCCAGTAGTACACAACTAGGGACAGGGAGTAGCCAGCCCCAGCATTTT. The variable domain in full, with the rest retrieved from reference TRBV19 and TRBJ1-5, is DGGITQSPKYLFRKEGQNVTLSCEQNLNHDAMYWYRQDPGQGLRLIYYSQIVNDFQKGDIAEGYSVSREKKESFPLTVTSAQKNPTAFYLCASSTQLGTGSSQPQHFGDGTRLSIL.

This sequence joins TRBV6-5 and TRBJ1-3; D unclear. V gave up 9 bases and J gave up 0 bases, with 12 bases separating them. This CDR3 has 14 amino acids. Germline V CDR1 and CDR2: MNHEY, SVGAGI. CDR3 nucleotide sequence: TGTGCCAGTCAAGAAGGATACTCTGGAAACACCATATATTTT. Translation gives CASQEGYSGNTIYF.

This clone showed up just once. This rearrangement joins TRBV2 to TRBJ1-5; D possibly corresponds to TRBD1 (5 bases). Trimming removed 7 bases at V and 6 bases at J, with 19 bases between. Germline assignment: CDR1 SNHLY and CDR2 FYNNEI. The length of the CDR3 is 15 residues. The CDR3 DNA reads TGTGCCAGCACCAAAACGGCCACAGGCCTTCAGCCCCAGCATTTT. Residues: CASTKTATGLQPQHF. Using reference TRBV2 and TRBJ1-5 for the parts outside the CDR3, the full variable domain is EPEVTQTPSHQVTQMGQEVILRCVPISNHLYFYWYRQILGQKVEFLVSFYNNEISEKSEIFDDQFSVERPDGSNFTLKIRSTKLEDSAMYFCASTKTATGLQPQHFGDGTRLSIL.

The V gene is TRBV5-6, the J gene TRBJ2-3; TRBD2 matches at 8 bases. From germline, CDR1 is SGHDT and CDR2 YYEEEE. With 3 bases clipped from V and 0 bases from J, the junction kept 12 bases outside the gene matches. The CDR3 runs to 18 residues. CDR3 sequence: CASSSTGTRRYSTDTQYF. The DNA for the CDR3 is TGTGCCAGCAGCTCAACCGGGACTAGGAGATATAGCACAGATACGCAGTATTTT.

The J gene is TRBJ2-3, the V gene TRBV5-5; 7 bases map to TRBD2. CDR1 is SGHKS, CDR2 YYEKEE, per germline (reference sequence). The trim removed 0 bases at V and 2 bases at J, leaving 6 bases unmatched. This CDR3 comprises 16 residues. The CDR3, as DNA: TGTGCCAGCAGCTTGGGACTAGCAGTGTTCACAGATACGCAGTATTTT. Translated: CASSLGLAVFTDTQYF.